The present T cell receptor beta chain was sequenced within a study of memory CD4+ T cells and cytomegalovirus serostatus. Points from the study as a whole: A US-trained random forest predicted CMV serostatus with median AUC around 0.93. About 40% of the 164 known CMV-associated TCRbeta sequences appeared in CD4+ memory.

The sort gate was single viable CD3+CD4+CD8-CD45RO+ cells for memory CD4+ T cells. Positive selection with CD4 microbeads enriched total CD4+ T cells. This clone was counted between two and nine times. As yet, its antigen is unknown. The repertoire was sequenced with immunoSEQ multiplex PCR; TCRdb's copy has only in-frame clones and lacks some. In the table there are 55,000 to 75,000 clones, 82% of which are singletons. Germline V gene data show CDR1 as SEHNR and CDR2 as FQNEAQ (reference sequence). Trimming stripped 1 base from V and 7 bases from J, with 16 bases between. The CDR3 runs 15 residues. Sequences were obtained from memory CD4+ T cells from blood. The receptor's source is an adult in good health and CMV-seronegative. The rearrangement uses TRBV7-9 and TRBJ1-2; tentatively, D is TRBD1 (5 bases). CDR3 loop: CASSLDSFGDGGYTF. CDR3 bases: TGTGCCAGCAGCTTAGATTCCTTTGGGGACGGTGGCTACACCTTC.